This T cell receptor (beta chain) was identified in a study of cytomegalovirus exposure and HLA in healthy donors. This CDR3 has 13 amino acids. The V end lost 1 base, the J end lost 8 bases, and 9 bases lay between the germline ends. The germline V gene encodes CDR1 SGHVS and CDR2 FNYEAQ. Researchers ran the PCR with 60 Vbeta and 13 Jbeta primers. The table came from immunoSEQ multiplex PCR; TCRdb's copy has only in-frame clones and leaves some out. Of about 100,000 clones in the sample, approximately 85% were seen once. The chain employs TRBV7-6 and TRBJ2-1; D is undetermined. Sequencing was carried out using PBMCs. The receptor was isolated from a man under 40 in good health and CMV-seronegative. CDR3 amino acids: CASSLVLGHEQFF. The CDR3 DNA reads as TGTGCCAGCAGCTTAGTCCTGGGCCATGAGCAGTTCTTC.